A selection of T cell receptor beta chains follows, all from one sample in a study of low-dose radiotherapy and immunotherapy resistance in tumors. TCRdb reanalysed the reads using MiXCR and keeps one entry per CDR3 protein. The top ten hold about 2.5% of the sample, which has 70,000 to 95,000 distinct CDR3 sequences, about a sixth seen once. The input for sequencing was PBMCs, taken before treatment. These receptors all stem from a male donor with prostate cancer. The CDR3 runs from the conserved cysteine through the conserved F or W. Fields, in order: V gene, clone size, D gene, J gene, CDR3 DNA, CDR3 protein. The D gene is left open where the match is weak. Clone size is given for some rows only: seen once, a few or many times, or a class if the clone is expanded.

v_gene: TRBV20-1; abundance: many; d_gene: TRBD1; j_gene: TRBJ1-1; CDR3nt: TGCAGTGCTAGAGATCCCCAGGACAGGTCGTACACTGAAGCTTTCTTT; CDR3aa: CSARDPQDRSYTEAFF
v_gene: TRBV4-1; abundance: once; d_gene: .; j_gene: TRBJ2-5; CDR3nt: TGCGCCAGCAGCCGGACTTCGCGTGAAGAGACCCAGTACTTC; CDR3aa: CASSRTSREETQYF
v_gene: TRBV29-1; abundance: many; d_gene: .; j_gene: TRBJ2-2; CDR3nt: TGCAGCGTTGAAGGACAGACAGCCACCGGGGAGCTGTTTTTT; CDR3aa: CSVEGQTATGELFF
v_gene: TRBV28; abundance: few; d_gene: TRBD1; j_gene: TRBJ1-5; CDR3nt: TGTGCCATACAGGGGGCCCAGGGTGACCAGCATTTT; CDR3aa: CAIQGAQGDQHF
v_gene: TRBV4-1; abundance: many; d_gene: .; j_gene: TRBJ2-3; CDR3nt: TGCGCCAGCCAGGTCCGGGGGAGCACAGATACGCAGTATTTT; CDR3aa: CASQVRGSTDTQYF
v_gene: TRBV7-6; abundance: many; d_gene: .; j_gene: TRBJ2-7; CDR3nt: TGTGCCAGCAGCGGCGGGACAGCTTCGTCCTACGAGCAGTACTTC; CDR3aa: CASSGGTASSYEQYF
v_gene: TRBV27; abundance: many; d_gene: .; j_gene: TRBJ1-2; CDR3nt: TGTGCCAGCAGCCCCCTTACCGCTAACTATGGCTACACCTTC; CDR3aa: CASSPLTANYGYTF
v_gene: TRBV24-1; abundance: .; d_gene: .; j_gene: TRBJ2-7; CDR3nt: TGTGCCACCAGTTCAGACACCTACGAGCAGTACTTC; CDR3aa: CATSSDTYEQYF
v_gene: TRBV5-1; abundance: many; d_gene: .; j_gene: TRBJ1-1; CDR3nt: TGCGCCAGCAGCCCCGGTGGTGGGAACACTGAAGCTTTCTTT; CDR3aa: CASSPGGGNTEAFF
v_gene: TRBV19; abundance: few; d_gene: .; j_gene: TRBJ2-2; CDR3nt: .; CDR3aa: CASRTNTGELFFF
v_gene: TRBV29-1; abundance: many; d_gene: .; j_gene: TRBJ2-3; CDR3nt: TGCAGCGCCGATTCTAACACAGATACGCAGTATTTT; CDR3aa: CSADSNTDTQYF
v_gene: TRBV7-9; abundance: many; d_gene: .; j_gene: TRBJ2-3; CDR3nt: TGTGCCAGCAGCTTTCGTCGCACAGATACGCAGTATTTT; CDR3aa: CASSFRRTDTQYF
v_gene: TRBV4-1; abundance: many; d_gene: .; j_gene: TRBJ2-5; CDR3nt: TGCGCCAGCAGCCAAGCCACCGGCCAGGGGAGAACGGAGACCCAGTACTTC; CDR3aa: CASSQATGQGRTETQYF
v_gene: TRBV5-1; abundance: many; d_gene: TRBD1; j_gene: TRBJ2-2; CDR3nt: TGCGCCAGCAGCTTGGAGGGACAGGACACCGGGGAGCTGTTTTTT; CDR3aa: CASSLEGQDTGELFF
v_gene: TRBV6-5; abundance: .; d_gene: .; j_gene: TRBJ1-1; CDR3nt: TGTGCCAGCAGTTACTCGATTTCGGGGACGGTGAACACTGAAGCTTTCTTT; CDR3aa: CASSYSISGTVNTEAFF
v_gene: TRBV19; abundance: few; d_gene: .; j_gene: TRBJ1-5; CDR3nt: TGTGCCAGTAGTAGCCACCCCAATCAGCCCCAGCATTTT; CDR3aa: CASSSHPNQPQHF
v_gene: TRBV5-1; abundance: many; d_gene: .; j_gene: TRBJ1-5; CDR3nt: TGCGCCAGCAGCTTGGAGGGGCTGCAGCCCCAGCATTTT; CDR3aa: CASSLEGLQPQHF
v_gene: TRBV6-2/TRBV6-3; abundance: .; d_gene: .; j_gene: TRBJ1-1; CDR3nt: TGTGCCAGCAGCACCCTTCAGGGGAACATTGAAGCTTTCTTT; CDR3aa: CASSTLQGNIEAFF
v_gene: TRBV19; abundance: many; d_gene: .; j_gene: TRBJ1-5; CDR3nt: TGTGCCAGTAGTATTTCAGGCTACAATCAGCCCCAGCATTTT; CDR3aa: CASSISGYNQPQHF
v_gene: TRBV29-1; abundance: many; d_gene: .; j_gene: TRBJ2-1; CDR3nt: TGCAGCGTTGAAAGGCTGCTAAACAATGAGCAGTTCTTC; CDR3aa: CSVERLLNNEQFF